A single sample gave rise to the 12 T cell receptor beta chains below, sequenced in a study of early T cells in non-severe SARS-CoV-2 infection. Each CDR3 protein is one row after TCRdb ran MiXCR on the 5' RACE reads. Of 40,000 to 60,000 distinct CDR3 sequences listed, roughly 6% were seen once; the top ten hold approximately 2.6%. The starting material was whole blood, obtained at baseline. These receptor sequences come from an adult who was a healthcare worker with PCR-confirmed SARS-CoV-2 infection or an uninfected control (not recorded which).

This clonotype was observed a handful of times. The rearrangement uses TRBV15 and TRBJ1-1, with unresolved D. V dropped 0 bases and J dropped 4 bases, with 9 bases sitting between them. This CDR3 is built from 14 residues. In germline, CDR1 is LNHNV, CDR2 YYDKDF (reference sequence). CDR3 nucleotide sequence: TGTGCCACCAGCAGAGATTGGAGTAGCACTGAAGCTTTCTTT. Its protein product is CATSRDWSSTEAFF.

This clonotype was picked up many times. The rearrangement links TRBV4-3 to TRBJ2-7; the match to TRBD2 covers 8 bases. The ends lost 1 base at V and 2 bases at J; junction bases unmatched: 4. Germline V gives CDR1 LGHNA, CDR2 YSLEER. The CDR3 loop spans 15 amino acids. The CDR3 sequence is CASSQAGGGPYEQYF. The CDR3 DNA is TGCGCCAGCAGCCAAGCAGGCGGGGGGCCCTACGAGCAGTACTTC.

This clonotype came up many times. The chain carries TRBV4-3 and TRBJ2-1; D may be TRBD1 (5 bases). V lost 1 base to trimming and J lost 4 bases, with 11 bases between them. From germline, CDR1 is LGHNA and CDR2 YSLEER. The CDR3 consists of 15 residues. The CDR3 nucleotides read TGCGCCAGCAGCCAAGTCGTGGGGCCATACAATGAGCAGTTCTTC. Translating it yields CASSQVVGPYNEQFF.

This clonotype was seen more than once but under ten times. The CDR3 protein is CASSSDRDRGGNEQFF. The CDR3 DNA follows: TGTGCCAGCAGCTCCGACCGGGACAGGGGAGGCAATGAGCAGTTCTTC. The chain has TRBV7-2 and TRBJ2-1; TRBD1 agrees at 10 bases. V gave up 4 bases and J gave up 6 bases; unmatched junction bases: 9. The CDR3 runs 16 residues. The germline CDR1 and CDR2 sequences are SGHTA and FQGNSA.

Ten or more counts support this clonotype. The chain has TRBV6-2 or TRBV6-3 and TRBJ1-4; D ambiguous. Deletions cut 4 bases from V and 4 bases from J, with 13 bases between. Germline V gives CDR1 MNHEY, CDR2 SVGEGT. The CDR3 sequence is 15 residues long. For the CDR3, the DNA is TGTGCCAGCAGTTCCGGACTGGAAGTTAATGAAAAACTGTTTTTT. Translation gives CASSSGLEVNEKLFF.

This clonotype was found a few times. This sequence joins TRBV6-6 and TRBJ2-5; no reliable D call. Trimming cost V 2 bases and J 9 bases, with 10 bases left between them. From germline, CDR1 is MNHNY and CDR2 SVGAGI (reference sequence). The CDR3 length is 12 residues. In nucleotides, the CDR3 is TGTGCCAGCAGTTACCTCGGACCGGCCCAGTACTTC. Its protein is CASSYLGPAQYF.

This clonotype was counted between two and nine times. The chain uses TRBV7-8 and TRBJ2-4; perhaps TRBD2 as D (5 bases). V lost 6 bases and J lost 8, with 14 bases in between. The CDR3 has 13 residues. CDR1 SGHVS and CDR2 FQNEAQ come from the germline V gene. The CDR3 sequence is CASSYRGSDIQYF. The CDR3 nucleotides are TGTGCCAGCAGTTATAGAGGGTCGGACATTCAGTACTTC.

The sample holds many counts of this clonotype. CDR3 sequence reads: CASRLTGTGPYEQYF. CDR3 bases: TGTGCCAGCAGGTTAACCGGGACAGGCCCCTACGAGCAGTACTTC. The J gene is TRBJ2-7, the V gene TRBV7-2, with 8 bases fitting TRBD1. Trimming removed 6 bases from V and 2 bases from J; junction bases left unmatched: 9. Looked up from germline, CDR1 is SGHTA and CDR2 is FQGNSA. CDR3 length: 15 residues.

This clonotype was found many times. J is TRBJ1-5 and V is TRBV20-1, with 10 bases fitting TRBD1. The CDR3 consists of 16 residues. Losses at the gene ends were 1 base for V and 3 bases for J; bases not matched to a gene: 6. The germline gives CDR1 DFQATT, CDR2 SNEGSKA (reference sequence). CDR3 residues: CSARGPGQGLNQPQHF. DNA for the CDR3: TGCAGTGCTAGAGGACCGGGACAGGGGCTCAATCAGCCCCAGCATTTT.

Ten or more counts support this clonotype. The J gene is TRBJ1-1, the V gene TRBV6-6; TRBD1 aligns across 10 bases. CDR1 is MNHNY and CDR2 is SVGAGI in the germline V gene (reference sequence). The CDR3 has 14 residues. The V and J ends lost 2 bases and 5 bases, in that order; junction bases with no gene match: 2. The CDR3 bases are TGTGCCAGCAGTTACGACAGGGGGCGAACTGAAGCTTTCTTT. As protein: CASSYDRGRTEAFF.

This clonotype has ten or more counts. The chain recombines TRBV19 with TRBJ1-2, with 11 bases matching TRBD1. After removal of 5 bases from V and 4 bases from J, the junction contained 6 bases not matched to a gene. The CDR3 length is 15 residues. The germline CDR1 and CDR2 sequences are LNHDA and SQIVND (reference sequence). The CDR3 DNA reads TGTGCCAGTAGTCTCGGGACAGGGGGATCCTATGGCTACACCTTC. Protein sequence: CASSLGTGGSYGYTF.

The table lists this clonotype with many counts. The chain is built from TRBV27 and TRBJ1-1, with TRBD1 matching over 10 bases. This CDR3 has 14 residues. Per the germline V gene, CDR1 is MNHEY and CDR2 is SMNVEV (reference sequence). V dropped 7 bases and J dropped 2; count of bases not matched to a gene: 4. The CDR3 DNA reads TGTGCCAGCACTCGGACAGGGGGAAACACTGAAGCTTTCTTT. Its translation is CASTRTGGNTEAFF.